The present T cell receptor (beta chain) was sequenced within a study of cytomegalovirus exposure and HLA in healthy donors. Study observations and caveats: Later work associated fewer than 20,000 TCR beta sequences with HLA alleles at 0.05 false discovery rate. Fewer N-insertions (relative to the roughly 610-donor mean) were reportedly seen in an Asian-associated ancestry cluster in a later analysis.

PCR used 60 Vbeta primers and 13 Jbeta primers. As originally analysed: In a later analysis, the count reached 80 million or so unique TCR beta chains, with 8.5 million to 14 million shared. Clones were read by immunoSEQ multiplex PCR, and TCRdb kept only the in-frame ones, dropping some. V and J calls and clone size are given by that table; D and trimming were obtained from the DNA. The sample holds about 98,000 clones, under 85% seen once. As for this clone: Its matching antigen is unknown.

This receptor was obtained from a man in his late teens or twenties in good health and CMV-seropositive. The sequenced sample was PBMCs.

In DNA, the CDR3 is TGTGCCAGCAGCCCGCAGGGAAGAGAAAAACTGTTTTTT. Translation gives CASSPQGREKLFF. This chain uses TRBV7-9 with TRBJ1-4, with D possibly being TRBD1 (5 bases). Germline assignment: CDR1 SEHNR and CDR2 FQNEAQ (reference sequence). The CDR3 covers 13 residues. V lost 5 bases and J lost 8, with 12 bases in between.